These T cell receptor beta chains were read from a single sample in a study of T cell repertoires and HLA-DP antigens. Some clones are missing from TCRdb's copy, which holds only in-frame ones; the method was immunoSEQ multiplex PCR. The data contain about 73,000 clones, over 75% of them singletons. For these receptors, no antigen is known. Sequencing was done on a sample of CD4+ T cells from PBMCs. The receptors derive from a man aged 60 to 69 in good health and CMV-seronegative. Each CDR3 is given with its conserved first and last residue. D genes are given only for firm matches. The size of a clone is reported for some rows only, either as once, few or many, or as a class for expanded clones.

cdr3_nt,cdr3_aa,j_call,d_call,clone_size,v_call
TGTGCCTGGAGTGTACTTAGGTATACCGGGGAGCTGTTTTTT,CAWSVLRYTGELFF,TRBJ2-2,NA,few,TRBV30
TGTGCCAGCTTACAGGGGGCGAACACCGGGGAGCTGTTTTTT,CASLQGANTGELFF,TRBJ2-2,TRBD1,NA,TRBV19
TGTGCCTGGAAGTACACCGGGGAGCTGTTTTTT,CAWKYTGELFF,TRBJ2-2,NA,NA,TRBV30
TGTGCCATCAGTGAGCCCGGAGTTTATGGCTACACCTTC,CAISEPGVYGYTF,TRBJ1-2,NA,NA,TRBV10-3
TGTGCCAGTCGGGAGACAGGGAGGGATTCACCCCTCCACTTT,CASRETGRDSPLHF,TRBJ1-6,TRBD1,NA,TRBV19
TGTGCCAGCACCTCTCAGTCGGGGGCGGGCACTGAAGCTTTCTTT,CASTSQSGAGTEAFF,TRBJ1-1,NA,NA,TRBV7-2
TGTGCCAGCAGCTTCGACGGCTATGGCTACACCTTC,CASSFDGYGYTF,TRBJ1-2,NA,NA,TRBV5-5
TGTGCCAGCAGCGCGCGGACAGGGGTTTACACTGAAGCTTTCTTT,CASSARTGVYTEAFF,TRBJ1-1,TRBD1,NA,TRBV11-2
TGCGCCAGCAGCTTGGGTGGGGATTTAGTCGCTGAAGCTTTCTTT,CASSLGGDLVAEAFF,TRBJ1-1,NA,NA,TRBV5-1
TGCGCCAGCAGCTCTAGCGGGGTGGACACAGATACGCAGTATTTT,CASSSSGVDTDTQYF,TRBJ2-3,TRBD2,NA,TRBV5-1
TGTGCCATCAGTGCTGGGGAGGCCGCTAACAATGAGCAGTTCTTC,CAISAGEAANNEQFF,TRBJ2-1,NA,once,TRBV10-3
TGTGCCAGCAGTGGACAGCTACTCTCTGGAAACACCATATATTTT,CASSGQLLSGNTIYF,TRBJ1-3,NA,NA,TRBV2
TGCAGTGGCATCTCTAACTATGGCTACACCTTC,CSGISNYGYTF,TRBJ1-2,NA,NA,TRBV20-1
TGTGCCAGCACCCGCGGAAACACCATATATTTT,CASTRGNTIYF,TRBJ1-3,NA,once,TRBV28
TGTGCCAGCAGTTATACCGAGGGATATGGCTACACCTTC,CASSYTEGYGYTF,TRBJ1-2,NA,NA,TRBV6-6
TGTGCCAGCAGTTTGGACAGGGAAGGGCAGCCCCAGCATTTT,CASSLDREGQPQHF,TRBJ1-5,TRBD1,NA,TRBV6-5
TGCGCCAGCAGCGGTGGGACAGCTCAAGAGACCCAGTACTTC,CASSGGTAQETQYF,TRBJ2-5,TRBD1,once,TRBV5-1
TGTGCCAGCAGCTTCACAGGGAGCACAGATACGCAGTATTTT,CASSFTGSTDTQYF,TRBJ2-3,NA,NA,TRBV7-6
TGTGCCATCAGCACTAGCACAGATACGCAGTATTTT,CAISTSTDTQYF,TRBJ2-3,NA,NA,TRBV10-3
TGTGCCAGCGGGACGTTACAAGTGAACACTGAAGCTTTCTTT,CASGTLQVNTEAFF,TRBJ1-1,NA,NA,TRBV6-5
TGTGCCAGCAGGCTGTCCGAGACCCAGTACTTC,CASRLSETQYF,TRBJ2-5,NA,NA,TRBV6-5
TGTGCCTGGAGTGTCAGACGAGGGACTGAAGCTTTCTTT,CAWSVRRGTEAFF,TRBJ1-1,NA,NA,TRBV30
TGTGCCAGCAGCACCCCGGGACAGGCTAACTATGGCTACACCTTC,CASSTPGQANYGYTF,TRBJ1-2,TRBD1,NA,TRBV5-4
TGTGCCAGCAGTGCAGGGTCCTCAGGAAACACCATATATTTT,CASSAGSSGNTIYF,TRBJ1-3,NA,NA,TRBV9
TGTGCCAGCAGCCCACGTAGGGGGCCACAAGAGACCCAGTACTTC,CASSPRRGPQETQYF,TRBJ2-5,TRBD1,once,TRBV7-2
TGTGCCAGCAGTGAAGGGGCCCAGGGTCAGCCCCAGCATTTT,CASSEGAQGQPQHF,TRBJ1-5,NA,few,TRBV2
TGTGCCAGCAGCCCCGATCTAGGCACTGAAGCTTTCTTT,CASSPDLGTEAFF,TRBJ1-1,NA,NA,TRBV7-7
TGTGCCAGCAGTACAAGGGGACTAGCGGGCTCCTCCTACAATGAGCAGTTCTTC,CASSTRGLAGSSYNEQFF,TRBJ2-1,TRBD2,NA,TRBV7-3
TGCGCCAGCAGCCAACCCAATACAGGGTTTCGGTATGGCTACACCTTC,CASSQPNTGFRYGYTF,TRBJ1-2,NA,few,TRBV4-1
TGTGCCAGTAGTTCCAGGGGGCGGGTGGAGACCCAGTACTTC,CASSSRGRVETQYF,TRBJ2-5,TRBD1,NA,TRBV19
TGTGCCAGCAGCCCCGGGCAGTCCTTGAGCACAGATACGCAGTATTTT,CASSPGQSLSTDTQYF,TRBJ2-3,NA,NA,TRBV4-2
TGTGCCAGCAGTTTTGCCCGGGGCAATGAGCAGTTCTTC,CASSFARGNEQFF,TRBJ2-1,NA,NA,TRBV27
TGTGCTAGTGGTTTGACAGAGCTTAGCAATCAGCCCCAGCATTTT,CASGLTELSNQPQHF,TRBJ1-5,NA,NA,TRBV12-5
TGTGCCAGCAGCTTAGTAGGGCTATCCACCGGGGAGCTGTTTTTT,CASSLVGLSTGELFF,TRBJ2-2,NA,NA,TRBV7-2
TGTGCCAGCAGCTTAGATCCGCAGAGCTATGGCTACACCTTC,CASSLDPQSYGYTF,TRBJ1-2,NA,NA,TRBV11-2
TGTGCCAGCAGCAAAAGAGGGGTGAATGAGCAGTTCTTC,CASSKRGVNEQFF,TRBJ2-1,NA,NA,TRBV14
TGTGCCCGCAGTCGAAGAGACCTCGAAGCTTTCTTT,CARSRRDLEAFF,TRBJ1-1,NA,NA,TRBV10-3